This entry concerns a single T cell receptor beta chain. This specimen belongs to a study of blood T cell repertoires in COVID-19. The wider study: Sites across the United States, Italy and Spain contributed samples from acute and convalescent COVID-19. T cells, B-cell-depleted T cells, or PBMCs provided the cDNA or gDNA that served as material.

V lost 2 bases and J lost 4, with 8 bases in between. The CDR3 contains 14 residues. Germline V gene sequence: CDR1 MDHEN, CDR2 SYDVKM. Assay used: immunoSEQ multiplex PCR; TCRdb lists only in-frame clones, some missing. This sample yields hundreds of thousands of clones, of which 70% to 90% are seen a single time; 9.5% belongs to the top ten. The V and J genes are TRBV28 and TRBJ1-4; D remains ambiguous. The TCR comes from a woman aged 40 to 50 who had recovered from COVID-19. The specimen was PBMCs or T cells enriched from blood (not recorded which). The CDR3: CASSLGLINEKLFF. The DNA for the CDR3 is TGTGCCAGCAGTTTAGGGCTTATTAATGAAAAACTGTTTTTT.